This entry is about one TCR beta chain. Its antigen is not yet known. No quality values exist for individual bases; no much larger clone is one base distant. The CDR3 goes from the cysteine to the phenylalanine over 13 residues. Only the CDR3 region is kept as DNA, spanning 39 bases read in frame from base 1. At the junction V is shortened by 5 bases and J by 5 bases, with 16 bases in between. The germline V gene sets CDR1 to SQVTM and CDR2 to ANQGSEA. The source of the sample is a study of blood T cells in healthy people across ages (dated by TCRdb to the mid-2010s). Looking at the study overall: Template switching captured roughly one uniquely barcoded TCR beta cDNA molecule per two T cells in model experiments. To track age-related changes in TCR beta repertoire diversity, the study relied on deep sequencing normalized with unique cDNA molecular identifiers. The donors were divided into four age groups: young (average roughly 15 years), middle-aged (about 39), aged (about 62) and long-lived (about 79). Two additional independent replicas of 1 million unique cDNA reads from the same blood draw were analyzed for two donors (one aged 18 to 30 and one aged 80 or older).

The protocol used for the library was 5' RACE. TCRdb records Illumina HiSeq 2500 as the sequencer. A second PCR of roughly 7 to 11 cycles was run with a J-beta primer mix and a sample-barcoded 5' primer. A template-switch 5' adaptor carrying 12 random nucleotides introduced a unique molecular identifier onto each TCR beta cDNA molecule. Each sample yielded at least 3 million CDR3-containing paired-end reads. All of the RNA was converted into first-strand cDNA using the Mint cDNA synthesis kit, with a TRBC-specific oligonucleotide serving as the primer. Following uracil-DNA glycosylase treatment, a first 18-cycle PCR with universal primers M1SS and BC2_uni_R was performed on all cDNA. The authors processed their data as follows. For normalization, 1 million high-quality reads, each with a distinct molecular identifier, were randomly selected from each sample. Instead of being binned into consensus sequences, reads that shared molecular identifiers were thrown out. MiTCR, with a Q25 quality threshold and the strictest error-elimination algorithm, was used for CDR3 identification, clonotype clustering and error correction. A nonparametric unseen species model using Euler transformation provided a lower-bound estimate of total TCR beta diversity. TCRdb reprocessing: public reads trimmed at Q25 with fastp, clones called with MiXCR, in-frame beta chains kept. A single entry per CDR3 protein holds the most common genes and DNA from its merged rows. These V and J calls are TCRdb output, not the study's own analysis. The sample table holds some 1,000,000 distinct CDR3 sequences, of which approximately 25% were seen once. Together, the top ten hold less than 0.75% of the sample.

Broader findings and caveats from the paper: Compared with the aged group, the long-lived group had more naive CD4+ T cells, fewer expanded clones and increased TCR diversity, suggesting age selection. Bulk unsorted PBMC profiling prevented conclusive comparison of naive and antigen-experienced compartments. A strong correlation was found between observed TCR beta diversity and the percentage of naive T cells measured by flow cytometry. Estimates of total diversity based on one million sequenced T cells were regarded as lower bounds and as underestimates. Observed TCR beta diversity per million T cells fell roughly linearly with age, and a significant reduction was already apparent by age approximately 40. Because donor CMV infection status was unknown, age-related changes in expanded clonotypes were potentially confounded.

Systemically healthy Caucasian individuals from Russia, around 39 in total and aged about 6 to 95 years, were included as donors. Each donor gave around 9.9 milliliters of peripheral blood, collected into EDTA-treated Vacutainer tubes. Ficoll-Paque density-gradient centrifugation was used to isolate PBMCs, with at least 6.5 million obtained per sample. Trizol reagent was used to extract total RNA from PBMCs, with at least 5 micrograms per sample. For every donor, an aliquot of PBMCs went through flow cytometry to measure the percentages of naive CD45RAhigh/CD27high T cells. The sample was also reused in another study, on T cells of mothers and their children. The second study reports: Nine systemically healthy Caucasian individuals served as donors, namely three mothers together with their six children. cDNA synthesis used all of the extracted RNA, with approximately 1.4 ug of RNA in each 15 ul reaction. In the second PCR, the M1S primer introduced both the sample barcodes and 2-4 random nucleotides. More than 8.5 million TCR beta CDR3 reads were obtained from each mother, and about 3 million reads were obtained from each child. Thymic selection shapes the output of TCR recombination in a similar way in related and unrelated pairs, and inherited differences have a minor effect. Normalized repertoire overlap in related mother-child pairs was always slightly higher than in unrelated mother-child pairs, but the difference was never significant. Persistent microchimeric T cell clones were not detected, at a sensitivity of 85 to 100 clones per million clonotypes. The study used deep NGS to compare TCR beta repertoires of mothers and children, seeking features distinguishing related mother-child pairs from unrelated individuals. Mothers averaged roughly 40 +/- 4 years of age and children averaged roughly 11 +/- 4 years. After adapter ligation was performed with NEBNext reagents, the libraries were sequenced on an Illumina HiSeq 2000 with 100+100 nt paired-end reads. To prevent cross-contamination, the mother and child libraries were prepared a month apart and were sequenced in separate runs. For each donor, between roughly 500,000 and 2,200,000 distinct TCR beta clonotypes were identified. Naive TCR beta clonotypes were estimated from low-frequency clonotypes matched to each donor's FACS-determined naive share, without sorting.

The TCR sequence derives from a girl aged 2 to 9 in good health. The chain is encoded by TRBV29-1 joined to TRBJ2-7; too little of a D gene remains to name it. The sequenced sample was blood. The nucleotides read TGCAGCGTTTTAGGGAACGGGCTGGACGAGCAGTACTTC. It specifies CSVLGNGLDEQYF.